The 15 T cell receptor beta chains below were found in one sample sequenced in a study of beta chain features in type 1 diabetes. The sequenced template was cDNA made from the entire isolated RNA. TCRdb's table, derived via immunoSEQ multiplex PCR, lists solely in-frame clones and lacks some. This sample yields about 240,000 clones, of which 25% to 30% are seen a single time; 3.5% to 4% belongs to the top ten. Sequencing was performed on central memory CD4+ T cells from blood. The receptors shown here come from a man aged 30-40 years in good health.

Comments on this clone: This probably arose from a read error, given a far larger clone one base away. The chain uses TRBV15 and TRBJ2-1; D is unclear. The germline CDR1 and CDR2 sequences are LNHNV and YYDKDF (reference sequence). The CDR3 is 17 residues long. In DNA form, the CDR3 reads TGTGCCACCAGAAGAGATGGGCCGGGCGGATTCTACAATGAGCAGTTCTTC. It yields the protein CATRRDGPGGFYNEQFF.

The chain couples TRBV5-1 to TRBJ1-2; D ambiguous. This CDR3 is 16 amino acids long. Germline V gene lookup returns CDR1 SGHRS and CDR2 YFSETQ. Trimming cost V 0 bases and J 4 bases, with 16 bases left between them. The CDR3 DNA sequence: TGCGCCAGCAGCTTGGGTAGAATTGAGGGAGCCTATGGCTACACCTTC. As protein: CASSLGRIEGAYGYTF.

The V call is TRBV4-2, the J call TRBJ2-7; possibly TRBD2 for D (5 bases). Trimming shortened V by 3 bases and J by 4 bases, and 13 bases separated the two germline ends. Germline V gene data show CDR1 as LGHNA and CDR2 as YNFKEQ. The CDR3 runs 14 residues. CDR3 sequence reads: CASSQKRSGYEQYF. The CDR3 DNA follows: TGTGCCAGCAGCCAGAAGCGGTCCGGATACGAGCAGTACTTC.

J is TRBJ1-5 and V is TRBV18; D ambiguous. The CDR3 is 13 residues long. Germline assignment: CDR1 KGHSH and CDR2 LQKENI. Trimming pared 6 bases from V and 4 bases from J, leaving 10 bases between. This CDR3 reads CASSPIGNQPQHF. The CDR3 nucleotides read TGTGCCAGCTCCCCAATCGGGAATCAGCCCCAGCATTTT.

The rearrangement uses TRBV10-2 and TRBJ2-1; tentatively, D is TRBD2 (5 bases). CDR3 size: 14 residues. Germline V gene sequence: CDR1 WSHSY, CDR2 SAAADI. The V gene lost 3 bases and the J gene lost 8 bases, with 14 bases spanning the gap. The CDR3 bases are TGCGCCAGCAGTGATCTCCTAGCAATCTATGAGCAGTTCTTC. Its protein product is CASSDLLAIYEQFF.

This clone showed up just a few times. The chain has TRBV29-1 and TRBJ2-3; maybe TRBD1 (5 bases). V shed 5 bases and J shed 4 bases, with 10 bases lying between them. Germline CDR1 is SQVTM and CDR2 is ANQGSEA. The CDR3 is 12 amino acids. The CDR3 DNA sequence: TGCAGCGTTCACCAGGGCTCAGATACGCAGTATTTT. It encodes CSVHQGSDTQYF.

V and J are TRBV5-1 and TRBJ2-5; D not certain. Germline V gene sequence: CDR1 SGHRS, CDR2 YFSETQ. V lost 2 bases and J lost 5, with 13 bases in between. This CDR3 has 14 residues. The DNA of the CDR3 is TGCGCCAGCAGCTTCGACCTGTCGGAGGAGACCCAGTACTTC. Its protein product is CASSFDLSEETQYF.

This rearrangement joins TRBV6-6 to TRBJ2-1; D not resolved. V was trimmed by 2 bases and J by 6 bases, leaving 8 bases between them. The germline CDR1 and CDR2 sequences are MNHNY and SVGAGI (reference sequence). The CDR3 extends over 13 amino acids. CDR3 bases: TGTGCCAGCAGTTACGGACCCACCAATGAGCAGTTCTTC. Residues: CASSYGPTNEQFF.

Only a few counts were recorded for this clone. The chain links TRBV11-2 to TRBJ2-7; 10 bases match TRBD1. Losses at the gene ends were 1 base for V and 2 bases for J; bases not matched to a gene: 2. Germline V lookup: CDR1 SGHAT, CDR2 FQNNGV. CDR3 length: 15 residues. This CDR3 reads CASSLAGTGAYEQYF. The CDR3 nucleotides are TGTGCCAGCAGCTTAGCAGGGACAGGGGCCTACGAGCAGTACTTC. Variable domain in full (rest from reference TRBV11-2 and TRBJ2-7): EAGVAQSPRYKIIEKRQSVAFWCNPISGHATLYWYQQILGQGPKLLIQFQNNGVVDDSQLPKDRFSAERLKGVDSTLKIQPAKLEDSAVYLCASSLAGTGAYEQYFGPGTRLTVT.

There are a few counts of this clone. The V and J genes are TRBV7-2 and TRBJ2-3, with 10 bases matching TRBD2. V was clipped by 8 bases and J by 11 bases; unmatched bases: 4. CDR3 size: 11 residues. Germline V CDR1 and CDR2: SGHTA, FQGNSA. The CDR3 coding sequence is TGTGCCAGCCGTAGCGGGAGGATGCAGTATTTT. This translates into CASRSGRMQYF.

The chain has TRBV5-1 and TRBJ2-3; no clear D. Germline loops: CDR1 SGHRS, CDR2 YFSETQ. The CDR3 covers 13 residues. Trimming shortened V by 4 bases and J by 2 bases, and 8 bases separated the two germline ends. The CDR3 DNA follows: TGCGCCAGCAGCCTCCGATCCACAGATACGCAGTATTTT. Translating gives CASSLRSTDTQYF.

This chain joins TRBV7-9 and TRBJ2-1, with 7 bases fitting TRBD2. The CDR3 runs to 15 residues. V shed 5 bases, J shed 3 bases, and the junction held 7 bases outside the gene matches. From germline, CDR1 is SEHNR and CDR2 FQNEAQ (reference sequence). CDR3: CASSPAAGVYNEQFF. Written as DNA, the CDR3 is TGTGCCAGCAGCCCAGCGGCGGGAGTCTACAATGAGCAGTTCTTC.

This clone was counted between two and nine times. The chain combines TRBV11-2 with TRBJ2-1; D possibly uses TRBD1 or TRBD2 (5 bases each). Germline V lookup: CDR1 SGHAT, CDR2 FQNNGV. The CDR3 length is 16 residues. Trimming shortened V by 5 bases and J by 0 bases, and 14 bases separated the two germline ends. CDR3 sequence (DNA): TGTGCCAGCAGCCCTTTCTGGGGGAGCTCCTACAATGAGCAGTTCTTC. Translation: CASSPFWGSSYNEQFF.

V and J are TRBV28 and TRBJ2-1, with D perhaps matching TRBD1 (6 bases). This CDR3 has 16 residues. Per the germline V gene, CDR1 is MDHEN and CDR2 is SYDVKM. The ends were cut back, 1 base at V and 5 bases at J, with 15 bases in the middle. The CDR3 DNA follows: TGTGCCAGCAGTTTATTTCCTGGCCAGGGGAACAATGAGCAGTTCTTC. Protein product: CASSLFPGQGNNEQFF.

V and J are TRBV10-3 and TRBJ2-7; 15 nucleotides match TRBD2. Germline CDR1 reads ENHRY; CDR2 reads SYGVKD. This CDR3 spans 15 amino acids. V lost 5 bases, J lost 3 bases, and 2 bases stayed unmatched. The CDR3 spells CAISPGLAGGYEQYF. CDR3 sequence (DNA): TGTGCCATCAGTCCGGGACTAGCGGGGGGCTACGAGCAGTACTTC.